This T cell receptor (beta chain) was obtained from a study of Ad26.COV2.S vaccination and SARS-CoV-2 variants. Treatment indicated: some 20 received Ad26.COV2.S at low or high dose, single or two shots; 5 received placebo; per-sample allocation not given. Sampling happened 63 days after the first vaccine or placebo injection. Trimming removed 6 bases from V and 2 bases from J; junction bases left unmatched: 10. In germline, CDR1 is MNHEY, CDR2 SVGAGI. The CDR3 runs to 15 residues. TCRdb's copy holds only in-frame clones and misses some; the assay was immunoSEQ multiplex PCR. This table holds approximately 400,000 clones, 70% to 90% found once.

Sequencing was performed on peripheral blood, taken in a trial of Ad26.COV2.S vaccine versus placebo. This TCR derives from a person aged 18-65 years who received the Ad26.COV2.S COVID-19 vaccine or a placebo. The chain uses TRBV6-5 and TRBJ2-7, with 7 bases aligning to TRBD1. The chain's CDR3 is CASRSPGQQTYEQYF. In DNA, the CDR3 is TGTGCCAGCAGATCCCCGGGACAGCAAACCTACGAGCAGTACTTC.